This entry describes one TCR beta chain. The target of this receptor is not known. To determine HCMV serostatus, a commercial ELISA kit was used to detect HCMV-specific IgG in serum. Ficoll density gradient centrifugation was used to isolate peripheral blood mononuclear cells from blood. The sample is drawn from a study of T cells expressing NK-cell markers (TCRdb year 2020). As for the study more broadly: Three sorted T-cell subsets (CD3+CD56+NKG2C+, CD3+CD56+NKG2C- and CD3+CD56-NKG2C+) from roughly 8 donors had their TCR beta-chain repertoires profiled. The study sequenced eight donors, all healthy volunteers chosen at random: three men and five women. Sequencing of the libraries produced 2 x 150 bp reads on Illumina HiSeq 2000/2500, MiSeq or NextSeq. Among the eight sequenced donors, only one was HCMV-seronegative, while the other seven were HCMV-seropositive. What the authors observed across the whole study: Those dominant clonotypes were again the most abundant among CD3+CD56-NKG2C+ cells in a handful of donors, at 28.3-60.1%. In several donors, the dominant CD3+CD56+NKG2C+ clonotypes were found to rank among the top 10 CD8+ clonotypes and to make up about 1.0-7.0% of CD8+ T cells. It remained unclear whether the expanded NKG2C-expressing T cell clones were specific for HCMV antigens.

Taken from the germline V gene, the CDR1 and CDR2 loops are MNHNS and SASEGT. The CDR3 holds 13 amino acids from the cysteine to the phenylalanine. No coding sequence is recorded. TCRdb records Illumina HiSeq 2000 as the sequencer. 5'RACE template switching, by which a universal primer site and unique molecular identifiers were added, was used to make TCR beta cDNA libraries. cDNA synthesis was primed from the TCR beta constant segment and was followed by two successive PCR amplification steps. In the paper's pipeline: MIGEC was used to demultiplex reads and group the reads by UMI, and MiTCR was used to assemble and quantify clonotypes. Only TCR cDNA sequences supported by at least two reads were kept to exclude erroneous sequences. The tcR package was used for downstream repertoire analysis, with clonotypes matched between fractions based on CDR3 nucleotide sequence plus V segment. VDJmatch was used to annotate antigen specificity against VDJdb, with one amino acid substitution in CDR3 allowed. TCRdb reprocessed the reads into one record per CDR3 protein sequence, lacking DNA. TCRdb, not the original authors, processed these V and J calls. This specimen's table enumerates hundreds of thousands of distinct CDR3 sequences. The ten largest clonotypes hold roughly 7.2% of the sample.

This clonotype was sampled from a woman aged 18-70 years in good health. The chain employs TRBV6-1 and TRBJ1-1; as DNA is missing, the TRBD1 call by TCRdb cannot be tested. Sequencing used blood T cells: a sorted CD56 or NKG2C T cell subset, CD4+ or CD8+ T cells, or bulk PBMC T cells (not recorded which). The CDR3 loop reads CASSPGHPTEAFF.